The sequence of this TCR beta chain was determined in a study of T cells in Graves' hyperthyroidism and ophthalmopathy. Subjects with ophthalmopathy showed a Clinical Activity Score no lower than 3, a NOSPECS grade no lower than 4, and a duration shorter than 3 months. Diagnoses were made from clinical symptoms, serum measures (thyroxine and TRAb), thyroid ultrasound and orbital computed tomography. The CDR3 runs 12 residues. CDR1 and CDR2 from the germline V gene are SEHNR and FQNEAQ (reference sequence). V shed 4 bases and J shed 5 bases, with 8 bases lying between them. Amplification of TCR beta CDR3 regions was performed using RNA transcripts as template. HTBI primers were the set used in a first-round RT-PCR of the TCR CDR3. TCRdb fed the multiplex PCR reads into MiXCR, producing one record per CDR3 protein. The top ten clones hold about 3.5% of a sample with some 550,000 distinct CDR3 sequences, about 16% of them seen once.

Sequencing used blood. The receptor was derived from a woman in her 40s with Graves' ophthalmopathy. The rearrangement uses TRBV7-9 and TRBJ1-2; D is uncertain. The CDR3 loop reads CASSSGPYGYTF. CDR3 DNA sequence: TGTGCCAGCAGCTCAGGACCGTATGGCTACACCTTC.